This T cell receptor (beta chain) is from a study of T cell repertoires in ileal Crohn's disease. The time point was: inflamed ileum from the surgical specimen. Sequencing used immunoSEQ multiplex PCR; TCRdb keeps in-frame clones, though not all of them. This table has under 4,000 clones, over 85% appearing once. The sample comprised ileal tissue. The sequence came from an adult with Crohn's disease.

The CDR3 sequence is CASSLLGAHEQPQHF. CDR3 DNA: TGCGCCAGCAGCCTTTTGGGGGCTCACGAGCAGCCCCAGCATTTT. The chain couples TRBV5-1 to TRBJ1-5; a weak D match, TRBD1 (6 bases). Per germline, CDR1 SGHRS and CDR2 YFSETQ. V was pared by 4 bases and J by 7 bases, with 18 bases between. This CDR3 region has 15 residues.